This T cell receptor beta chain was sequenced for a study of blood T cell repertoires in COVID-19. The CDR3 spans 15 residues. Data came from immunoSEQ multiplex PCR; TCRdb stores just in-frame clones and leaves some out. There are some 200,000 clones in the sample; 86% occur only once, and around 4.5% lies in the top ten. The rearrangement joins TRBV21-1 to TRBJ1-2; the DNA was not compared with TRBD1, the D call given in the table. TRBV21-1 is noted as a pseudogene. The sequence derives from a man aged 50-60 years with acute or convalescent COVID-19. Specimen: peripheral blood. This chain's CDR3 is CASRSTGQINYGYTF. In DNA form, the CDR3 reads TGTGCCAGCAGATCAACAGGACAGATAAACTATGGCTACACCTTC.